The T cell receptor (beta chain) described here comes from a study of T-cell memory formation after mild COVID-19. Points from the study as a whole: Researchers could not confirm that second-wave clones peaking on day 37 targeted SARS-CoV-2. Mainly CM and EM harbored the contracting CD4+ clones; mainly EMRA harbored the CD8+ ones. There was a balanced CD4/CD8 profile in clones contracting day 15 to 85, and later expanders leaned CD4+.

In the case of this clonotype: What it recognizes is unknown.

Each CDR3 protein is one row after TCRdb ran MiXCR on the 5' RACE reads. The sample holds about 290,000 distinct CDR3 sequences, 18% seen once. There are 16 residues in the CDR3. Per germline, CDR1 MNHEY and CDR2 SVGAGI. The V segment lost 2 bases and the J segment 9 bases; nucleotides outside the gene matches: 11. The chain joins TRBV6-5 to TRBJ2-1, with 9 bases identical to TRBD2. The receptor was derived from a man between 18 and 29 years old who had mild COVID-19 (a few samples of this study predate the infection). Cell type and time point are not known. Source material: PBMCs or a T cell subset sorted from them (not recorded which). The CDR3 DNA follows: TGTGCCAGCAGTTACGCCGTCGCGGGGGGGCGTCGTGAGCAGTTCTTC. Amino acid sequence: CASSYAVAGGRREQFF.